A single sample is the source of the 17 T cell receptor beta chains below, sequenced in a study of blood T cell repertoires in COVID-19. Sequenced by immunoSEQ multiplex PCR; TCRdb stores in-frame clones only, minus some. The repertoire holds about 190,000 clones, almost 80% seen once, with roughly 17% in the top ten. The sequencing input was peripheral blood. The origin of the receptors is a man aged 55 to 70 with active or convalescent COVID-19.

The chain combines TRBV19 with TRBJ1-1, with D possibly being TRBD1 (5 bases). The CDR3 extends over 12 amino acids. Looked up from germline, CDR1 is LNHDA and CDR2 is SQIVND (reference sequence). Trimming cost V 8 bases and J 5 bases, with 12 bases left between them. The CDR3 loop is CASGQGWTEAFF. CDR3 coding DNA: TGTGCCAGTGGCCAGGGTTGGACTGAAGCTTTCTTT. Using reference TRBV19 and TRBJ1-1 for the parts outside the CDR3, the full variable domain is DGGITQSPKYLFRKEGQNVTLSCEQNLNHDAMYWYRQDPGQGLRLIYYSQIVNDFQKGDIAEGYSVSREKKESFPLTVTSAQKNPTAFYLCASGQGWTEAFFGQGTRLTVV.

The rearrangement uses TRBV27 and TRBJ1-2, with a tentative D call TRBD1 (6 bases). CDR1 and CDR2 from the germline V gene are MNHEY and SMNVEV (reference sequence). This CDR3 region has 14 residues. The V and J ends lost 1 base and 2 bases respectively, with 8 bases between them. CDR3 loop: CASSLFRGNYGYTF. The CDR3 DNA reads as TGTGCCAGCAGTTTATTTAGGGGGAACTATGGCTACACCTTC.

The chain recombines TRBV5-5 with TRBJ2-3, with D tentatively TRBD2 (6 bases). V dropped 4 bases and J dropped 4 bases, with 16 bases sitting between them. From germline, CDR1 is SGHKS and CDR2 YYEKEE (reference sequence). The CDR3 has 15 amino acids. CDR3 residues: CASSRSRLEADTQYF. DNA of the CDR3: TGTGCCAGCAGCCGTTCCCGACTAGAGGCAGATACGCAGTATTTT.

The chain is built from TRBV28 and TRBJ2-7; 9 nucleotides line up with TRBD1. Germline CDR1 reads MDHEN; CDR2 reads SYDVKM. The V segment lost 6 bases and the J segment 4 bases; nucleotides outside the gene matches: 16. The CDR3 contains 17 residues. CDR3: CASSYTWGDRVRYEQYF. The CDR3 DNA is TGTGCCAGCAGCTATACTTGGGGGGACAGGGTTCGTTACGAGCAGTACTTC.

This sequence joins TRBV7-9 and TRBJ2-7; possible D gene TRBD1, 6 bases. This CDR3 spans 16 amino acids. Germline V gene data show CDR1 as SEHNR and CDR2 as FQNEAQ (reference sequence). V dropped 5 bases and J dropped 0 bases, with 17 bases sitting between them. The CDR3 loop is CASSPSTGMSSYEQYF. For the CDR3, the DNA is TGTGCCAGCAGCCCATCGACAGGTATGAGCTCCTACGAGCAGTACTTC.

The chain joins TRBV7-3 to TRBJ1-2; 10 bases agree with TRBD1. This CDR3 spans 13 amino acids. The V gene end was trimmed by 2 bases and the J gene end by 8 bases; junction bases not matched to a gene: 2. Germline assignment: CDR1 SGHTA and CDR2 FQGTGA. CDR3 in DNA: TGTGCCAGCAGCTTAGGGACAGGGGAAGGCTACACCTTC. Its protein product is CASSLGTGEGYTF.

V is TRBV29-1 and J is TRBJ1-1; TRBD1 matches at 7 bases. Per the germline V gene, CDR1 is SQVTM and CDR2 is ANQGSEA. Losses at the gene ends were 6 bases for V and 4 bases for J; bases not matched to a gene: 2. The CDR3 consists of 11 residues. In DNA form, the CDR3 reads TGCAGCGTGACAGGGTTCACTGAAGCTTTCTTT. Translated: CSVTGFTEAFF.

V is TRBV3-1 (or the pseudogene TRBV3-2) and J is TRBJ1-2; the D is unclear. The germline V and J ends were trimmed by 3 bases and 13 bases, with 15 bases remaining between them. Germline V CDR1 and CDR2: LGHDT, YNNKEL (reference sequence). The CDR3 totals 12 residues. Here the CDR3 DNA reads TGTGCCAGCAGCCACGAAGAGGCCACCCCCACCTTC. As protein: CASSHEEATPTF.

The count of this clone is one. The CDR3 DNA reads TGTGCCAGCTCACGGGTACAGGGGGCAGAAACTGAAGCTTTCTTT. This translates into CASSRVQGAETEAFF. This rearrangement joins TRBV18 to TRBJ1-1; TRBD1 agrees at 9 bases. Looked up from germline, CDR1 is KGHSH and CDR2 is LQKENI. CDR3 length: 15 residues. J lost 5 bases, V lost 4 bases, and 8 bases had no gene match.

The chain links TRBV19 to TRBJ1-2; TRBD1 aligns across 7 bases. There are 16 residues in the CDR3. The J segment lost 2 bases and the V segment lost 2 bases, leaving 8 bases of the junction unmatched. Germline V lookup: CDR1 LNHDA, CDR2 SQIVND (reference sequence). Written as DNA, the CDR3 is TGTGCCAGTAGTATATCCCCCACAGGGGTCAACTATGGCTACACCTTC. Translating it yields CASSISPTGVNYGYTF.

V usage is TRBV28 and J usage is TRBJ2-3; a possible D gene is TRBD2 (6 bases). Germline V lookup: CDR1 MDHEN, CDR2 SYDVKM. The CDR3 has 15 amino acids. Trimming pared 6 bases from V and 3 bases from J, leaving 16 bases between. The CDR3 region has the DNA TGTGCCAGCAGCAAGACTAGTATGGCGACAGATACGCAGTATTTT. As protein: CASSKTSMATDTQYF.

This sequence joins TRBV28 and TRBJ2-7; maybe TRBD2 (6 bases). The CDR3 has 14 residues. The V gene's germline CDR1 is MDHEN and CDR2 SYDVKM. V was clipped by 6 bases and J by 1 base, with 13 bases between them. The CDR3 loop is CASRLSAGSYEQYF. The CDR3 nucleotides read TGTGCCAGCAGGCTTTCGGCGGGGTCCTACGAGCAGTACTTC.

The rearrangement joins TRBV24-1 to TRBJ2-7, with TRBD2 matching over 10 bases. V lost 7 bases and J lost 5; bases outside the gene matches: 10. In germline, CDR1 is KGHDR, CDR2 SFDVKD. This CDR3 region has 15 residues. CDR3 in amino acids: CATSEPSGGRDEQYF. CDR3 sequence (DNA): TGTGCCACCAGCGAACCTAGCGGGGGTCGGGACGAGCAGTACTTC.

The rearrangement uses TRBV5-5 and TRBJ1-1; D is unclear. This CDR3 contains 15 residues. Trimming cost V 7 bases and J 1 base, with 17 bases left between them. Per germline, CDR1 SGHKS and CDR2 YYEKEE (reference sequence). As DNA, the CDR3 is TGTGCCAGCCGTCCTACAGTCTCAGCGAACACTGAAGCTTTCTTT. This codes for CASRPTVSANTEAFF.

This clone has only one observation. The V and J genes are TRBV11-2 and TRBJ2-2; D possibly corresponds to TRBD1 (5 bases). The CDR3 covers 14 residues. The V gene's germline CDR1 is SGHAT and CDR2 FQNNGV. Trimming took 7 bases from V and 3 from J, leaving 12 bases between them. DNA for the CDR3: TGTGCCAGCAACCTTGACAGACACACCGGGGAGCTGTTTTTT. Protein product: CASNLDRHTGELFF.

Written as DNA, the CDR3 is TGTGCCAGCTCACCACTACAGGGGGTCAAAAACATTCAGTACTTC. This translates into CASSPLQGVKNIQYF. The gene calls are TRBV18 and TRBJ2-4, with 8 bases matching TRBD1. The junction had 2 bases not matched to a gene; V was cut back by 1 base and J by 3 bases. Looked up from germline, CDR1 is KGHSH and CDR2 is LQKENI. This CDR3 contains 15 residues.

V usage is TRBV5-5 and J usage is TRBJ1-4; 8 nucleotides line up with TRBD1. The V gene end was trimmed by 2 bases and the J gene end by 8 bases; junction bases not matched to a gene: 8. This CDR3 spans 15 amino acids. In germline, CDR1 is SGHKS, CDR2 YYEKEE (reference sequence). DNA for the CDR3: TGTGCCAGCAGCTTATTTGACAGGGGTTGGGAAAAACTGTTTTTT. It encodes CASSLFDRGWEKLFF.